This TCR beta chain came from a study of follicular helper T cells after annual influenza vaccination (dated by TCRdb to the late 2010s). The library was made by the immunoSEQ multiplex PCR assay. What TCRdb holds here is the immuneACCESS table cut down to in-frame rearrangements. Part of the clones is not present; checked against another copy, under half of the missing clones reflect an unresolved V gene, and the others are unexplained. This sample gives almost 7,000 clones in total; around 84% of them show up just once. The ten largest clones capture 0.5% to 0.6% of the sample. Interpreted using the paper, the time point label stands for: 2015-2016 season, 7 days after influenza vaccination. The sample consisted of CXCR5- memory CD4+ T cells sorted from blood, taken 7 days after influenza vaccination. Taken with the paper, the label for cell subset or site translates to: CXCR5- memory CD4 T cells. These receptors were taken from an adult who received the influenza vaccine.

The chain uses TRBV5-1 and TRBJ2-1; a possible D gene is TRBD1 (5 bases). With 0 bases removed from V and 2 bases from J, the gap between germline ends came to 9 bases. The CDR3 has 15 residues. Germline V lookup: CDR1 SGHRS, CDR2 YFSETQ. CDR3 DNA: TGCGCCAGCAGCTTGGCAGGGAACACCTACAATGAGCAGTTCTTC. The encoded protein is CASSLAGNTYNEQFF.